These 26 T cell receptor beta chains share one sample of origin, sequenced in a study of T cells in Graves' hyperthyroidism and ophthalmopathy. RNA transcripts were the template for amplifying TCR beta CDR3 regions. TCR CDR3 regions were first amplified by RT-PCR with HTBI primers. Each CDR3 protein gets one entry after TCRdb re-called the multiplex PCR reads with MiXCR. The data contain approximately 640,000 distinct CDR3 sequences, around 15% of them singletons. The sequenced sample was blood. The receptors derive from a woman in her twenties or thirties with Graves' hyperthyroidism.

This clonotype appeared a few times. The chain combines TRBV5-1 with TRBJ2-5; D not certain. Trimming removed 3 bases at V and 5 bases at J, with 14 bases between. The CDR3 length is 14 residues. Germline lookup yields CDR1 SGHRS and CDR2 YFSETQ. CDR3 sequence: CASSSPSGVETQYF. DNA for the CDR3: TGCGCCAGCAGCTCCCCATCTGGGGTCGAGACCCAGTACTTC.

This clonotype was picked up a small number of times. The chain carries TRBV29-1 and TRBJ1-2; D is undetermined. Germline lookup yields CDR1 SQVTM and CDR2 ANQGSEA. Trimming left V 6 bases short and J 0 bases short, with 8 bases between. The CDR3 loop spans 12 amino acids. The CDR3 bases are TGCAGCGTGGGAACAGCTAACTATGGCTACACCTTC. Its protein product is CSVGTANYGYTF.

This clonotype was seen ten or more times. This rearrangement joins TRBV2 to TRBJ1-5, with TRBD1 as a possible D gene (6 bases). V was clipped by 2 bases and J by 0 bases, with 11 bases between them. CDR3 length: 16 residues. The germline V gene has CDR1 SNHLY and CDR2 FYNNEI. CDR3 region: CASSESGGHSNQPQHF. The CDR3 nucleotides read TGTGCCAGCAGTGAATCCGGGGGCCATAGCAATCAGCCCCAGCATTTT.

This clonotype came up many times. This rearrangement joins TRBV6-2 or TRBV6-3 to TRBJ1-5; 12 bases align to TRBD1. The ends lost 6 bases at V and 5 bases at J; junction bases unmatched: 8. The germline V gene encodes CDR1 MNHEY and CDR2 SVGEGT. There are 16 residues in the CDR3. CDR3 bases: TGTGCCAGCAGAAGGGACAGGGGGCGTTTGGATCAGCCCCAGCATTTT. Translating gives CASRRDRGRLDQPQHF.

This chain joins TRBV7-9 and TRBJ2-1, with TRBD1 identical over 8 bases. Germline V gene data show CDR1 as SEHNR and CDR2 as FQNEAQ (reference sequence). The junction had 4 bases not matched to a gene; V was cut back by 7 bases and J by 2 bases. The CDR3 length is 14 residues. For the CDR3, the DNA is TGTGCCAGCATCAGGACAGGGACCTACAATGAGCAGTTCTTC. The encoded protein is CASIRTGTYNEQFF.

This clonotype was counted ten times or more. The genes are TRBV2 and TRBJ2-2, with unresolved D. CDR3 size: 12 residues. Per germline, CDR1 SNHLY and CDR2 FYNNEI. The germline V and J ends were trimmed by 8 bases and 0 bases, with 4 bases remaining between them. This CDR3 is CASVTNTGELFF. CDR3 bases: TGTGCCAGCGTCACGAACACCGGGGAGCTGTTTTTT.

The chain links TRBV5-1 to TRBJ2-7; D might be TRBD2 (5 bases). The CDR3 runs 14 residues. The germline V gene has CDR1 SGHRS and CDR2 YFSETQ. V lost 4 bases and J 1 base, leaving 12 bases between the germline ends. CDR3 loop: CASSRRAESYEQYF. CDR3 coding DNA: TGCGCCAGCAGCAGAAGAGCGGAATCCTACGAGCAGTACTTC. The entire variable domain, with the rest obtained from reference TRBV5-1 and TRBJ2-7, is as follows: KAGVTQTPRYLIKTRGQQVTLSCSPISGHRSVSWYQQTPGQGLQFLFEYFSETQRNKGNFPGRFSGRQFSNSRSEMNVSTLELGDSALYLCASSRRAESYEQYFGPGTRLTVT.

This clonotype was counted a single time. The chain combines TRBV12-3 or TRBV12-4 with TRBJ2-2; TRBD1 might be the D (6 bases). The CDR3 runs to 15 residues. V lost 2 bases and J lost 5, with 12 bases in between. The CDR3 spells CASSLMTGVTGELFF. Written as DNA, the CDR3 is TGTGCCAGCAGTTTAATGACAGGAGTAACCGGGGAGCTGTTTTTT.

This clonotype was seen at least ten times. The gene calls are TRBV20-1 and TRBJ2-3, with D uncertain. The CDR3 sequence is 13 residues long. Germline lookup yields CDR1 DFQATT and CDR2 SNEGSKA (reference sequence). Trimming cost V 6 bases and J 0 bases, with 10 bases left between them. The DNA for the CDR3 is TGCAGTGCGACGAGGTTTAGCACAGATACGCAGTATTTT. Translating it yields CSATRFSTDTQYF.

This chain's CDR3 is CASSQGRGRAGGEQFF. CDR3 in DNA: TGTGCCAGCAGCCAAGGGAGAGGGAGGGCCGGGGGTGAGCAGTTCTTC. This chain uses TRBV4-2 with TRBJ2-1; 7 bases map to TRBD2. This CDR3 is 16 amino acids long. V gave up 1 base and J gave up 9 bases; unmatched junction bases: 12. Germline values: CDR1 LGHNA, CDR2 YNFKEQ.

Remarks on this clonotype: A much bigger clone sits one base away, suggesting this may be a read error. The gene calls are TRBV6-2 or TRBV6-3 and TRBJ1-5, with TRBD1 matching over 7 bases. This CDR3 spans 15 amino acids. The germline CDR1 and CDR2 sequences are MNHEY and SVGEGT. The CDR3 loop is CASRMGGQLNRPQHF. In DNA form, the CDR3 reads TGTGCCAGCAGGATGGGGGGACAGCTCAATCGGCCCCAGCATTTT.

This clonotype showed up just a few times. The chain joins TRBV12-3 or TRBV12-4 to TRBJ2-6; possible D gene TRBD1, 5 bases. Between the trimmed V and J ends, which lost 6 bases and 1 base, there was a span of 10 bases. The CDR3 consists of 15 residues. The CDR3 region is CASRRDRSGANVLTF. In DNA form, the CDR3 reads TGTGCCAGCAGGAGAGACAGATCTGGGGCCAACGTCCTGACTTTC.

This clonotype was picked up many times. The genes are TRBV6-1 and TRBJ2-7, with D perhaps TRBD2 (5 bases). This CDR3 is 15 amino acids long. Trimming removed 5 bases at V and 0 bases at J, with 14 bases between. Per germline, CDR1 MNHNS and CDR2 SASEGT. The CDR3 is CASSYRNGNSYEQYF. Written as DNA, the CDR3 is TGTGCCAGCAGTTATAGGAACGGGAACTCCTACGAGCAGTACTTC.

V gene TRBV7-3 combines with J gene TRBJ1-3, with TRBD1 as a possible D gene (6 bases). This CDR3 is 16 amino acids long. V gave up 5 bases and J gave up 3 bases, with 17 bases separating them. Germline CDR1 is SGHTA and CDR2 is FQGTGA. The CDR3 nucleotides are TGTGCCAGCAGCGGAATGTCCAGGGGAAGTGGAAACACCATATATTTT. It is translated as CASSGMSRGSGNTIYF.

This clonotype was counted a few times. The rearrangement links TRBV29-1 to TRBJ2-7; 7 bases map to TRBD2. CDR3 length: 12 residues. J lost 7 bases, V lost 6 bases, and 9 bases had no gene match. CDR1 is SQVTM, CDR2 ANQGSEA, per germline. CDR3 nucleotides: TGCAGCGTCCTACTAGCGTTGGATGAGCAGTACTTC. Its translation is CSVLLALDEQYF.

This clonotype appeared many times. The chain has TRBV5-1 and TRBJ2-3; D call uncertain. Between the trimmed V and J ends, which lost 0 bases and 6 bases, there was a span of 11 bases. There are 14 residues in the CDR3. From germline, CDR1 is SGHRS and CDR2 YFSETQ. The CDR3 reads CASSLGPVGDTQYF. CDR3 sequence (DNA): TGCGCCAGCAGCTTGGGGCCCGTTGGGGATACGCAGTATTTT.

The table lists this clonotype with many counts. The V and J genes are TRBV18 and TRBJ2-7; 9 bases agree with TRBD1. V lost 10 bases, J lost 2 bases, and 6 bases stayed unmatched. Germline CDR1 is KGHSH and CDR2 is LQKENI. The CDR3 is made up of 13 amino acids. CDR3 sequence: CATQGATTYEQYF. In DNA, the CDR3 is TGTGCCACACAGGGGGCAACGACCTACGAGCAGTACTTC.

This clonotype was seen many times. The chain couples TRBV11-2 to TRBJ2-1; 12 bases are a match to TRBD2. The CDR3 runs to 13 residues. The V gene's germline CDR1 is SGHAT and CDR2 FQNNGV. Germline trimming cut 7 bases from V and 8 bases from J; bases unmatched to any gene: 3. CDR3: CASTSGRGDEQFF. CDR3 nucleotide sequence: TGTGCCAGCACTAGCGGGAGGGGCGATGAGCAGTTCTTC.

This clonotype was counted a few times. The chain recombines TRBV10-1 with TRBJ2-1, with 7 bases matching TRBD2. V trimming: 2 bases; J trimming: 2 bases; junction bases outside the gene matches: 6. The CDR3 has 16 amino acids. Germline loops: CDR1 WNHNN, CDR2 SYGVQD (reference sequence). Here the CDR3 reads CASSETPSGAYNEQFF. Written as DNA, the CDR3 is TGCGCCAGCAGTGAGACGCCTAGCGGAGCCTACAATGAGCAGTTCTTC.

This clonotype was recorded a few times. V and J are TRBV5-1 and TRBJ2-5; the D call may be TRBD1 or TRBD2 (5 bases each). V gave up 0 bases and J gave up 3 bases, with 18 bases separating them. The V gene's germline CDR1 is SGHRS and CDR2 YFSETQ. This CDR3 contains 17 residues. In DNA form, the CDR3 reads TGCGCCAGCAGCTTGGACTGGGGGATGAGGATCGAAGAGACCCAGTACTTC. Amino acid sequence: CASSLDWGMRIEETQYF. The full variable domain, its missing parts supplied by reference TRBV5-1 and TRBJ2-5, is KAGVTQTPRYLIKTRGQQVTLSCSPISGHRSVSWYQQTPGQGLQFLFEYFSETQRNKGNFPGRFSGRQFSNSRSEMNVSTLELGDSALYLCASSLDWGMRIEETQYFGPGTRLLVL.

This clonotype has at least ten counts. V usage is TRBV27 and J usage is TRBJ2-1, with 8 bases that match TRBD1. The germline V gene has CDR1 MNHEY and CDR2 SMNVEV (reference sequence). The CDR3 contains 16 residues. Trimming took 5 bases from V and 8 from J; bases not matched to a gene: 14. The CDR3 DNA reads TGTGCCAGCAGTCAGTATCAGGGGGCGCAGGGGGATGAGCAGTTCTTC. Its protein product is CASSQYQGAQGDEQFF.

This clonotype was recorded at least ten times. The chain recombines TRBV27 with TRBJ2-3, with 8 positions matching TRBD2. Germline V lookup: CDR1 MNHEY, CDR2 SMNVEV (reference sequence). The CDR3 runs to 15 residues. J gave up 2 bases and V 4 bases, and 5 bases lay outside the gene matches. CDR3 DNA: TGTGCCAGCAGTTCGAGCGGGAGAGTCACAGATACGCAGTATTTT. The encoded protein is CASSSSGRVTDTQYF.

This clonotype was picked up many times. V and J are TRBV12-3 or TRBV12-4 and TRBJ1-1; D remains ambiguous. V was pared by 1 base and J by 7 bases, with 10 bases between. This CDR3 contains 13 residues. In DNA, the CDR3 is TGTGCCAGCAGTTTAGGCGGATTGGGTGAAGCTTTCTTT. Translation gives CASSLGGLGEAFF.

V gene TRBV3-1 combines with J gene TRBJ2-7; 8 bases are shared with TRBD1. The CDR3 spans 14 residues. With 3 bases clipped from V and 4 bases from J, the junction kept 5 bases outside the gene matches. Germline CDR1 reads LGHDT; CDR2 reads YNNKEL (reference sequence). The CDR3 loop reads CASSHGQGVYEQYF. The CDR3 DNA sequence: TGTGCCAGCAGCCACGGACAGGGAGTTTACGAGCAGTACTTC.

In this sample, this clonotype turned up many times. The V call is TRBV6-2 or TRBV6-3, the J call TRBJ1-2; weak D call: TRBD1 (5 bases). This CDR3 region has 14 residues. V was pared by 2 bases and J by 5 bases, with 12 bases between. Germline CDR1 is MNHEY and CDR2 is SVGEGT. CDR3 sequence (DNA): TGTGCCAGCAGTTACGGCGACAGCATTTATGGCTACACCTTC. Protein product: CASSYGDSIYGYTF.

This clonotype showed up just a few times. The chain uses TRBV6-1 and TRBJ2-2; D uncertain. The CDR3 contains 14 residues. Between the trimmed V and J ends, which lost 5 bases and 2 bases, there was a span of 9 bases. The germline CDR1 and CDR2 sequences are MNHNS and SASEGT. The CDR3 DNA reads as TGTGCCAGCAGTTATAGGCGAAACACCGGGGAGCTGTTTTTT. It is translated as CASSYRRNTGELFF.